Below are 5 T cell receptor beta chains sequenced from a single sample in a study of cytomegalovirus exposure and HLA in healthy donors. This PCR relied on a set of 60 Vbeta primers and 13 Jbeta primers. The method was immunoSEQ multiplex PCR; TCRdb's version includes in-frame clones alone and lacks a portion of them. The data hold some 170,000 clones, with about four fifths observed a single time. The source material was PBMCs. The receptors shown here come from a female donor in good health and CMV-seronegative.

V and J are TRBV11-3 and TRBJ2-7; TRBD1 matches 10 bases. The CDR3 contains 14 residues. With 5 bases clipped from V and 5 bases from J, the junction kept 6 bases outside the gene matches. The germline V gene has CDR1 SGHNT and CDR2 YENEEA. The CDR3 DNA reads as TGTGCCAGCAGCCCCCTGACAGGGGGCCACGAGCAGTACTTC. Protein product: CASSPLTGGHEQYF.

J is TRBJ2-1 and V is TRBV6-5, with a tentative D call TRBD2 (6 bases). The CDR3 is 14 amino acids. Germline lookup yields CDR1 MNHEY and CDR2 SVGAGI. The ends were cut back, 0 bases at V and 5 bases at J, with 8 bases in the middle. The CDR3 DNA reads as TGTGCCAGCAGTTACTCGGGGGGTAACAATGAGCAGTTCTTC. Amino acids: CASSYSGGNNEQFF.

The chain joins TRBV6-4 to TRBJ2-7, with D possibly TRBD1 on 6 matching bases. The CDR3 is 15 amino acids. V lost 4 bases and J 4 bases, leaving 17 bases between the germline ends. Germline V lookup: CDR1 MRHNA, CDR2 SNTAGT. CDR3: CASSVEQGLGYEQYF. In DNA form, the CDR3 reads TGTGCCAGCAGTGTCGAACAGGGTCTGGGATACGAGCAGTACTTC.

The gene calls are TRBV5-1 and TRBJ1-2; TRBD1 agrees at 10 bases. The V gene's germline CDR1 is SGHRS and CDR2 YFSETQ. The CDR3 runs to 14 residues. V was pared by 0 bases and J by 8 bases, with 4 bases of the junction left unmatched. The CDR3 spells CASSLGQGAPGYTF. CDR3 nucleotides: TGCGCCAGCAGCTTGGGACAGGGGGCGCCCGGCTACACCTTC.

This chain joins TRBV7-9 and TRBJ1-1, with 7 bases aligning to TRBD1. The CDR3 runs to 14 residues. V lost 6 bases and J lost 1; bases outside the gene matches: 5. Germline V CDR1 and CDR2: SEHNR, FQNEAQ (reference sequence). The CDR3 sequence is CASRPGQSNTEAFF. The CDR3 DNA follows: TGTGCCAGCAGACCGGGACAGTCGAACACTGAAGCTTTCTTT.